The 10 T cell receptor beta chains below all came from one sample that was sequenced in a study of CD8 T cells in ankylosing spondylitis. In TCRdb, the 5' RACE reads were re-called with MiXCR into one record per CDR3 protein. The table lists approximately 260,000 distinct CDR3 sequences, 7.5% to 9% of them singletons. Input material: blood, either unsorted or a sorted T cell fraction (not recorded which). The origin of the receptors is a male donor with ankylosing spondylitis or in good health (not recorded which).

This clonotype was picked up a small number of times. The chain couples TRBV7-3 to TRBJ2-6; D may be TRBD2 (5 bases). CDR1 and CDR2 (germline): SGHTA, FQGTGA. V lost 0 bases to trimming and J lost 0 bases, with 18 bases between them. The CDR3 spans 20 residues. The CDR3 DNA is TGTGCCAGCAGCTTAACTCTCTTCGGACTGACTAACTCTGGGGCCAACGTCCTGACTTTC. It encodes CASSLTLFGLTNSGANVLTF.

CDR3: CASSSRGGIINNEQFF. CDR3 coding DNA: TGTGCCAGCAGCTCGAGGGGGGGGATTATAAACAATGAGCAGTTCTTC. The chain carries TRBV7-3 and TRBJ2-1; TRBD2 is a possible D gene (7 bases). The CDR3 loop spans 16 amino acids. Germline loops: CDR1 SGHTA, CDR2 FQGTGA. The V end was cut by 4 bases, the J end by 5 bases, with 18 bases between.

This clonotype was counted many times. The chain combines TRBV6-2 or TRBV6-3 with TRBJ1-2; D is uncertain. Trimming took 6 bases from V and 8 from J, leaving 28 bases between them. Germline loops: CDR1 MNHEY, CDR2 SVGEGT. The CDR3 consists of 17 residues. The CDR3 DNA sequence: TGTGCCAGCAGCCCAGTCAGCGGAACAAAATTTGTTGGGGGCTACACCTTC. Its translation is CASSPVSGTKFVGGYTF.

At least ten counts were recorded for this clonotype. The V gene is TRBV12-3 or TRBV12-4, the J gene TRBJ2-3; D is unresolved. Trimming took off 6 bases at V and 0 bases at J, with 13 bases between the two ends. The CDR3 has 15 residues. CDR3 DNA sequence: TGTGCCAGCAGCCCCGTGAGCCATAGCACAGATACGCAGTATTTT. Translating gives CASSPVSHSTDTQYF.

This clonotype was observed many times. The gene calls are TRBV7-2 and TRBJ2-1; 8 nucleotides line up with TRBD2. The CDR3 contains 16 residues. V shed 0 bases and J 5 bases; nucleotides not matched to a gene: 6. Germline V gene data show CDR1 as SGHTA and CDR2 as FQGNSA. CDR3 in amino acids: CASSLAAGGWDNEQFF. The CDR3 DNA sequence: TGTGCCAGCAGCTTAGCGGCGGGAGGTTGGGACAATGAGCAGTTCTTC.

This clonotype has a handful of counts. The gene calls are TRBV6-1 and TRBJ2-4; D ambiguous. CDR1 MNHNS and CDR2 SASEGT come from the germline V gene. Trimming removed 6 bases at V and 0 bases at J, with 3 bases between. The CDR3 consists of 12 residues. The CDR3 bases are TGTGCCAGCAGCGTAGCCAAAAACATTCAGTACTTC. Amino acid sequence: CASSVAKNIQYF.

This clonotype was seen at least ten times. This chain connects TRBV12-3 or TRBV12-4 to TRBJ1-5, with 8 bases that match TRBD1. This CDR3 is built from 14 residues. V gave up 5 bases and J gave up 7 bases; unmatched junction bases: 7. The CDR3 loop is CASSPWDRPQPQHF. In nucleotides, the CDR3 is TGTGCCAGCAGTCCCTGGGACAGGCCCCAGCCCCAGCATTTT.

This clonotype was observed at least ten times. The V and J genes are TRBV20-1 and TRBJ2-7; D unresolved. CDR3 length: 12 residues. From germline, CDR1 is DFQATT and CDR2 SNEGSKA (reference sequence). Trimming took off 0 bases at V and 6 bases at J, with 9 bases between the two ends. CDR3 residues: CSARDQSTEQYF. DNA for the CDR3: TGCAGTGCTAGAGATCAGTCAACCGAGCAGTACTTC.

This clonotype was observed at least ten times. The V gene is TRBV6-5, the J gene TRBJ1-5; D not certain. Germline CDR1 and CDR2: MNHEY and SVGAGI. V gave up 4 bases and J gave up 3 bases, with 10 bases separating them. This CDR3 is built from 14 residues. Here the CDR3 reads CASSFRSPNQPQHF. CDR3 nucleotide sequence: TGTGCCAGCAGTTTCAGGTCCCCCAATCAGCCCCAGCATTTT.

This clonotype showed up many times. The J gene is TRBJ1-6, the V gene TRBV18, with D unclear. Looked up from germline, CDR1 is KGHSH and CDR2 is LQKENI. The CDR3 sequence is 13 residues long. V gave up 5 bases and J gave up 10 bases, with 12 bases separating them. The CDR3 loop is CASSRERKSPLHF. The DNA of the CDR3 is TGTGCCAGCTCAAGGGAAAGGAAGTCACCCCTCCACTTT.